Shown below are 29 T cell receptor beta chains from a single sample sequenced in a study of blood T cell repertoires in COVID-19. Repertoires were generated with immunoSEQ multiplex PCR, while TCRdb's copy carries only in-frame clones and drops some. The top ten clones hold under 1.5% of a sample with about 200,000 clones, roughly nine tenths of them seen once. The sample taken for sequencing was peripheral blood. The receptors come from a man aged 25-40 years with acute or convalescent COVID-19.

This clone was seen once. This chain connects TRBV4-1 to TRBJ1-5, with 7 bases that match TRBD1. Unmatched junction bases numbered 5, after V lost 6 bases and J lost 6 bases. Germline V lookup: CDR1 MGHRA, CDR2 YSYEKL. This CDR3 region has 13 residues. CDR3 protein: CASSTGAAQPQHF. CDR3 bases: TGCGCCAGCAGTACAGGGGCGGCTCAGCCCCAGCATTTT.

J is TRBJ1-2 and V is TRBV28; 9 bases map to TRBD1. CDR1 is MDHEN, CDR2 SYDVKM, per germline. The CDR3 sequence is 15 residues long. Trimming took 5 bases from V and 3 from J; bases not matched to a gene: 7. CDR3 DNA sequence: TGTGCCAGCAGTCCAGGGACAGGGCGGGACTATGGCTACACCTTC. Translation: CASSPGTGRDYGYTF.

This clone was recorded once. The rearrangement uses TRBV12-5 and TRBJ1-2; 8 positions match TRBD1. The J segment lost 4 bases and the V segment lost 0 bases, leaving 4 bases of the junction unmatched. Germline assignment: CDR1 LGHNT and CDR2 FRNRAP. The CDR3 has 15 residues. CDR3 sequence reads: CASGLVGGTGYGYTF. As DNA, the CDR3 is TGTGCTAGTGGTTTGGTAGGCGGGACAGGCTATGGCTACACCTTC.

The chain has TRBV7-9 and TRBJ2-4; tentatively, D is TRBD2 (7 bases). V was pared by 0 bases and J by 8 bases, with 14 bases between. Looked up from germline, CDR1 is SEHNR and CDR2 is FQNEAQ (reference sequence). The CDR3 is 15 amino acids. The CDR3 DNA sequence: TGTGCCAGCAGCTTAGCGGGGGGGCTCTGGGACATTCAGTACTTC. Its translation is CASSLAGGLWDIQYF.

The V call is TRBV28, the J call TRBJ1-1, with unresolved D. In germline, CDR1 is MDHEN, CDR2 SYDVKM. V was cut by 3 bases and J by 1 base, with 15 bases left in between. The CDR3 length is 16 residues. DNA for the CDR3: TGTGCCAGCAGTTTCCCAATTGATGGCCAGAACACTGAAGCTTTCTTT. It specifies CASSFPIDGQNTEAFF. The whole variable domain, filled in from reference TRBV28 and TRBJ1-1, reads DVKVTQSSRYLVKRTGEKVFLECVQDMDHENMFWYRQDPGLGLRLIYFSYDVKMKEKGDIPEGYSVSREKKERFSLILESASTNQTSMYLCASSFPIDGQNTEAFFGQGTRLTVV.

The chain joins TRBV18 to TRBJ1-2, with D possibly being TRBD1 (5 bases). The CDR3 covers 15 residues. Germline-derived CDR1 and CDR2 are KGHSH and LQKENI. V shed 2 bases and J shed 4 bases, with 14 bases lying between them. The CDR3 loop reads CASSPGRGQGYGYTF. CDR3 bases: TGTGCCAGCTCACCAGGGAGGGGTCAAGGCTATGGCTACACCTTC. The whole variable domain, filled in from reference TRBV18 and TRBJ1-2, reads NAGVMQNPRHLVRRRGQEARLRCSPMKGHSHVYWYRQLPEEGLKFMVYLQKENIIDESGMPKERFSAEFPKEGPSILRIQQVVRGDSAAYFCASSPGRGQGYGYTFGSGTRLTVV.

The chain links TRBV28 to TRBJ2-7; 7 bases are a match to TRBD1. The CDR3 sequence is 12 residues long. Germline lookup yields CDR1 MDHEN and CDR2 SYDVKM. V was pared by 3 bases and J by 11 bases, with 7 bases of the junction left unmatched. CDR3 residues: CASSFSTGVEYF. The CDR3, as DNA: TGTGCCAGCAGTTTCTCAACAGGGGTGGAGTACTTC.

The genes are TRBV28 and TRBJ2-7; D not certain. Germline V gives CDR1 MDHEN, CDR2 SYDVKM. Trimming stripped 3 bases from V and 5 bases from J, with 11 bases between. The CDR3 is made up of 13 amino acids. In nucleotides, the CDR3 is TGTGCCAGCAGTTTTGGGCATCCTAACGAGCAGTACTTC. This encodes CASSFGHPNEQYF.

As DNA, the CDR3 is TGTGCCAGCAGTCCTCAGGGTGTCCACGAGCAGTACTTC. It specifies CASSPQGVHEQYF. The chain joins TRBV12-3 or TRBV12-4 to TRBJ2-7; possibly TRBD1 for D (5 bases). The CDR3 totals 13 residues. Trimming took off 5 bases at V and 5 bases at J, with 13 bases between the two ends.

This clone was seen a single time. The J gene is TRBJ2-1, the V gene TRBV19; 9 bases agree with TRBD2. The CDR3 extends over 15 amino acids. The trim removed 3 bases at V and 6 bases at J, leaving 6 bases unmatched. Germline loops: CDR1 LNHDA, CDR2 SQIVND (reference sequence). Here the CDR3 DNA reads TGTGCCAGTAGTATGCGGGAGGGTCCATCCAATGAGCAGTTCTTC. It encodes CASSMREGPSNEQFF.

The J gene is TRBJ2-6, the V gene TRBV28; tentative D call: TRBD1 (5 bases). Germline assignment: CDR1 MDHEN and CDR2 SYDVKM. The CDR3 runs to 16 residues. V was shortened by 3 bases and J by 4 bases, with 13 bases between the two germline ends. CDR3 region: CASSFARVYGANVLTF. CDR3 DNA sequence: TGTGCCAGCAGTTTCGCCAGGGTTTACGGGGCCAACGTCCTGACTTTC.

This chain uses TRBV25-1 with TRBJ2-2, with D maybe TRBD1 (5 bases). The V end lost 4 bases, the J end lost 4 bases, and 16 bases lay between the germline ends. CDR1 is MGHDK and CDR2 is SYGVNS in the germline V gene. This CDR3 has 16 residues. CDR3 DNA: TGTGCCAGCAGTGGTAAGCAGGGTGCTGCCACCGGGGAGCTGTTTTTT. This sequence encodes CASSGKQGAATGELFF.

This clone showed up many times. V is TRBV4-1 and J is TRBJ2-1; 11 nucleotides line up with TRBD2. Trimming took 4 bases from V and 3 from J; bases not matched to a gene: 11. The CDR3 spans 18 residues. Germline CDR1 and CDR2: MGHRA and YSYEKL. CDR3 in amino acids: CASSRGPSGRPLYNEQFF. The CDR3 coding sequence is TGCGCCAGCAGCCGAGGACCTAGCGGGAGGCCCCTCTACAATGAGCAGTTCTTC.

This rearrangement joins TRBV28 to TRBJ1-2; possible D gene TRBD1, 6 bases. CDR3 length equals 14 residues. Germline V gene lookup returns CDR1 MDHEN and CDR2 SYDVKM. Trimming left V 4 bases short and J 8 bases short, with 17 bases between. CDR3 residues: CASSWSMGALGYTF. The CDR3 nucleotides read TGTGCCAGCAGTTGGAGTATGGGGGCGCTGGGCTACACCTTC.

The gene calls are TRBV12-3 or TRBV12-4 and TRBJ1-5; perhaps TRBD1 as D (6 bases). This CDR3 has 13 residues. Trimming shortened V by 8 bases and J by 4 bases, and 12 bases separated the two germline ends. CDR3 sequence: CASGQGINQPQHF. DNA for the CDR3: TGTGCCAGCGGTCAGGGGATAAATCAGCCCCAGCATTTT.

V is TRBV18 and J is TRBJ1-1; D not resolved. The germline V gene encodes CDR1 KGHSH and CDR2 LQKENI. Deletions cut 6 bases from V and 7 bases from J, with 24 bases between. The CDR3 runs to 16 residues. In DNA form, the CDR3 reads TGTGCCAGCTCGCGTCTGCCGCCAGGCACTTTAGTTGAAGCTTTCTTT. It codes for CASSRLPPGTLVEAFF.

The sample holds a few counts of this clone. The chain employs TRBV19 and TRBJ1-4; tentative D call: TRBD1 (5 bases). V shed 3 bases and J shed 7 bases, with 9 bases lying between them. There are 13 residues in the CDR3. Germline assignment: CDR1 LNHDA and CDR2 SQIVND (reference sequence). The CDR3 reads CASSIGGIEKLFF. In DNA, the CDR3 is TGTGCCAGTAGTATCGGGGGTATTGAAAAACTGTTTTTT.

J is TRBJ1-1 and V is TRBV28; unclear D gene. This CDR3 has 15 residues. Germline-derived CDR1 and CDR2 are MDHEN and SYDVKM. V was shortened by 7 bases and J by 0 bases, with 15 bases between the two germline ends. Here the CDR3 reads CASKTGGAMNTEAFF. In nucleotides, the CDR3 is TGTGCCAGCAAAACCGGTGGTGCTATGAACACTGAAGCTTTCTTT.

The chain joins TRBV6-5 to TRBJ2-1; possible D gene TRBD2, 5 bases. Germline CDR1 and CDR2: MNHEY and SVGAGI. The CDR3 consists of 14 residues. Deletions cut 10 bases from V and 6 bases from J, with 19 bases between. CDR3 nucleotides: TGTGCCACGGGGAGTACCGTTGGTTTCAATGAGCAGTTCTTC. This translates into CATGSTVGFNEQFF.

CDR3 residues: CASSLGGSGQNEQFF. The CDR3 DNA sequence: TGTGCCAGCAGCCTCGGGGGTAGCGGTCAAAATGAGCAGTTCTTC. V and J are TRBV7-9 and TRBJ2-1; D might be TRBD2 (6 bases). Germline loops: CDR1 SEHNR, CDR2 FQNEAQ (reference sequence). V was trimmed by 5 bases and J by 7 bases, leaving 18 bases between them. The CDR3 extends over 15 amino acids.

J is TRBJ1-6 and V is TRBV7-3; 7 bases match TRBD1. The CDR3 contains 14 residues. The germline gives CDR1 SGHTA, CDR2 FQGTGA. V dropped 0 bases and J dropped 7; count of bases not matched to a gene: 0. The CDR3 sequence is CASSLTDRNSPLHF. CDR3 coding DNA: TGTGCCAGCAGCTTAACGGACAGGAATTCACCCCTCCACTTT.

V is TRBV9 and J is TRBJ1-2; TRBD1 matches at 8 bases. This CDR3 region has 15 residues. Germline V gene sequence: CDR1 SGDLS, CDR2 YYNGEE. V dropped 0 bases and J dropped 7; count of bases not matched to a gene: 8. The CDR3 coding sequence is TGTGCCAGCAGCGTAGCCGGACAGGGTAAATCTGGCTACACCTTC. Translated: CASSVAGQGKSGYTF.

This chain joins TRBV19 and TRBJ1-1; D may be TRBD1 (6 bases). The CDR3 spans 13 residues. Germline CDR1 reads LNHDA; CDR2 reads SQIVND (reference sequence). The V end was cut by 5 bases, the J end by 4 bases, with 11 bases between. The CDR3 is CASSWGGGTEAFF. CDR3 bases: TGTGCCAGTAGTTGGGGAGGGGGCACTGAAGCTTTCTTT.

The V gene is TRBV7-3, the J gene TRBJ2-3, with unresolved D. Trimming took 2 bases from V and 5 from J, leaving 8 bases between them. CDR1 is SGHTA and CDR2 is FQGTGA in the germline V gene. CDR3 length: 13 amino acids. The CDR3 here is CASSLSREDTQYF. CDR3 in DNA: TGTGCCAGCAGCTTATCGCGCGAAGATACGCAGTATTTT.

The gene calls are TRBV6-5 and TRBJ2-5, with D possibly matching TRBD2 (6 bases). V was pared by 6 bases and J by 1 base, with 12 bases between. Germline values: CDR1 MNHEY, CDR2 SVGAGI. The CDR3 extends over 14 amino acids. CDR3 nucleotide sequence: TGTGCCAGCAGGGCTGGGACTCCCCAAGAGACCCAGTACTTC. It encodes CASRAGTPQETQYF.

The rearrangement links TRBV28 to TRBJ2-5; the D gene is possibly TRBD1 (6 bases). The CDR3 is 15 amino acids. V was shortened by 0 bases and J by 7 bases, with 15 bases between the two germline ends. From germline, CDR1 is MDHEN and CDR2 SYDVKM. The CDR3 protein is CASSLWSQVGGTQYF. In nucleotides, the CDR3 is TGTGCCAGCAGTTTATGGTCACAGGTAGGGGGGACCCAGTACTTC.

The chain joins TRBV28 to TRBJ1-3, with 7 bases lining up with TRBD1. The germline gives CDR1 MDHEN, CDR2 SYDVKM. The length of the CDR3 is 14 residues. V shed 6 bases, J shed 2 bases, and the junction held 4 bases outside the gene matches. CDR3 region: CASSQTGTGNTIYF. CDR3 nucleotides: TGTGCCAGCAGCCAGACAGGGACTGGAAACACCATATATTTT.

V is TRBV7-3 and J is TRBJ2-5; 8 bases line up with TRBD2. Germline V gene sequence: CDR1 SGHTA, CDR2 FQGTGA. Germline trimming cut 4 bases from V and 4 bases from J; bases unmatched to any gene: 5. There are 14 residues in the CDR3. The CDR3 loop is CASSSSGGGETQYF. In DNA, the CDR3 is TGTGCCAGCAGCTCGAGCGGGGGAGGAGAGACCCAGTACTTC.

The V call is TRBV9, the J call TRBJ1-2; no clear D gene. The CDR3 runs 14 residues. With 2 bases removed from V and 1 base from J, the gap between germline ends came to 9 bases. From germline, CDR1 is SGDLS and CDR2 YYNGEE. In DNA form, the CDR3 reads TGTGCCAGCAGCGTGCAGGACTTTAACTATGGCTACACCTTC. As protein: CASSVQDFNYGYTF.